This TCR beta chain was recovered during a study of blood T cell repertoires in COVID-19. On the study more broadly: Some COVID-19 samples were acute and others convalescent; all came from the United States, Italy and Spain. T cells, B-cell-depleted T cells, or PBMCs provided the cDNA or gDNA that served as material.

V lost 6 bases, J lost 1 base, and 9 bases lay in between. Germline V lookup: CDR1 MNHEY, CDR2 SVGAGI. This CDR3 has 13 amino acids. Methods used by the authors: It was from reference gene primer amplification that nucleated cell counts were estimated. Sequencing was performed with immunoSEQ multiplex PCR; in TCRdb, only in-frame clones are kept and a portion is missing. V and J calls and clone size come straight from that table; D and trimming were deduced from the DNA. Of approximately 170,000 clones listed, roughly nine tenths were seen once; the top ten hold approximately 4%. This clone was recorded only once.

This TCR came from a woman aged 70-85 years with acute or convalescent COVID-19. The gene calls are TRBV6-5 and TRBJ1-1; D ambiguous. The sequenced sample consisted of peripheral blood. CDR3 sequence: CASRTQQNTEAFF. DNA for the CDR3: TGTGCCAGCAGGACACAGCAGAACACTGAAGCTTTCTTT.